Shown below are 21 T cell receptor beta chains from a single sample sequenced in a study of technical replicates of blood from a handful of donors. Here immunoSEQ multiplex PCR was the method, and the copy in TCRdb shows in-frame clones only, minus some. The sample lists around 73,000 clones, roughly 90% occurring once. The sample consisted of PBMCs. The receptors shown here come from a human donor in good health. Some clones in this sample may be carry-over from other donors' samples.

The V and J genes are TRBV27 and TRBJ2-1, with 12 bases matching TRBD2. The CDR3 contains 13 residues. The V gene end was trimmed by 6 bases and the J gene end by 6 bases; junction bases not matched to a gene: 0. Germline loops: CDR1 MNHEY, CDR2 SMNVEV (reference sequence). CDR3 nucleotides: TGTGCCAGCAGGACTAGCGGGAGCAATGAGCAGTTCTTC. Its translation: CASRTSGSNEQFF.

This chain joins TRBV5-6 and TRBJ2-5; 8 bases align to TRBD2. Germline V gene lookup returns CDR1 SGHDT and CDR2 YYEEEE. CDR3 length: 15 residues. V dropped 1 base and J dropped 1; count of bases not matched to a gene: 3. The CDR3 sequence: CASSLLAGAQETQYF. Here the CDR3 DNA reads TGTGCCAGCAGCTTGCTAGCGGGTGCCCAAGAGACCCAGTACTTC.

The V and J genes are TRBV7-9 and TRBJ2-7; D unresolved. CDR1 SEHNR and CDR2 FQNEAQ come from the germline V gene (reference sequence). The CDR3 length is 14 residues. The germline V and J ends were trimmed by 5 bases and 2 bases, with 13 bases remaining between them. This CDR3 reads CASSLPGRAYEQYF. CDR3 DNA sequence: TGTGCCAGCAGCCTACCTGGGCGAGCCTACGAGCAGTACTTC.

This chain uses TRBV4-1 with TRBJ1-3; the match to TRBD1 covers 7 bases. This CDR3 contains 13 residues. Germline CDR1 MGHRA, CDR2 YSYEKL. The ends lost 4 bases at V and 8 bases at J; junction bases unmatched: 5. This CDR3 reads CASSRDRVDTIYF. In nucleotides, the CDR3 is TGCGCCAGCAGCCGAGACAGGGTAGACACCATATATTTT.

This sequence joins TRBV5-4 and TRBJ1-3; weak D call: TRBD1 (6 bases). Germline assignment: CDR1 SGHNT and CDR2 YYREEE (reference sequence). V lost 4 bases and J lost 0, with 17 bases in between. CDR3 length: 17 amino acids. The chain's CDR3 is CASSQRGGLSSGNTIYF. The CDR3 DNA sequence: TGTGCCAGCAGCCAGAGGGGGGGGCTCAGCTCTGGAAACACCATATATTTT.

V and J are TRBV13 and TRBJ2-6, with D possibly TRBD1 on 6 matching bases. Trimming removed 7 bases from V and 4 bases from J, with 11 bases in between. The CDR3 runs 14 residues. CDR1 and CDR2 from the germline V gene are PRHDT and FYEKMQ (reference sequence). The CDR3 here is CASKTGYGANVLTF. CDR3 in DNA: TGTGCCAGCAAAACAGGGTACGGGGCCAACGTCCTGACTTTC.

This clone appeared once. The chain employs TRBV5-6 and TRBJ1-1, with a tentative D call TRBD1 (6 bases). The CDR3 is 15 amino acids. Trimming shortened V by 7 bases and J by 1 base, and 17 bases separated the two germline ends. Germline values: CDR1 SGHDT, CDR2 YYEEEE. CDR3 loop: CASFRGGRGNTEAFF. In DNA, the CDR3 is TGTGCCAGCTTTAGGGGGGGCAGGGGGAACACTGAAGCTTTCTTT.

V gene TRBV6-1 combines with J gene TRBJ1-6; TRBD1 agrees at 7 bases. This CDR3 comprises 15 residues. The J segment lost 8 bases and the V segment lost 0 bases, leaving 4 bases of the junction unmatched. Germline V gene sequence: CDR1 MNHNS, CDR2 SASEGT. The CDR3 DNA sequence: TGTGCCAGCAGTGAAGCAGCAGGGGGATATTCACCCCTCCACTTT. The encoded protein is CASSEAAGGYSPLHF.

The chain couples TRBV19 to TRBJ2-7, with D possibly matching TRBD2 (5 bases). The CDR3 spans 14 residues. The germline V and J ends were trimmed by 3 bases and 6 bases, with 15 bases remaining between them. Germline CDR1 is LNHDA and CDR2 is SQIVND (reference sequence). CDR3 loop: CASSIDESRGEQYF. The CDR3 DNA follows: TGTGCCAGTAGTATTGATGAATCCCGGGGCGAGCAGTACTTC.

The chain uses TRBV18 and TRBJ2-7; D remains ambiguous. The CDR3 covers 15 residues. V was clipped by 3 bases and J by 0 bases, with 12 bases between them. The germline V gene has CDR1 KGHSH and CDR2 LQKENI. The CDR3 nucleotides are TGTGCCAGCTCACCCGTCGCGCTAGGCTCCTACGAGCAGTACTTC. Translation: CASSPVALGSYEQYF.

The genes are TRBV10-3 and TRBJ1-1; 7 bases fit TRBD1. J lost 1 base, V lost 2 bases, and 4 bases had no gene match. The CDR3 covers 15 residues. CDR1 and CDR2 (germline): ENHRY, SYGVKD. In DNA, the CDR3 is TGTGCCATCAGTGAGGGCTCAGGGGGGAACACTGAAGCTTTCTTT. This sequence encodes CAISEGSGGNTEAFF.

By sample fraction, this clone is large (0.1 to 1%). Other DNA sequences within the sample encode an identical CDR3. The V call is TRBV5-1, the J call TRBJ2-1, with TRBD2 matching 10 bases. Germline loops: CDR1 SGHRS, CDR2 YFSETQ. The CDR3 contains 14 residues. J lost 3 bases, V lost 3 bases, and 0 bases had no gene match. The CDR3 loop is CASSSSGGYNEQFF. In nucleotides, the CDR3 is TGCGCCAGCAGCTCTAGCGGGGGCTACAATGAGCAGTTCTTC. Variable domain in full (rest from reference TRBV5-1 and TRBJ2-1): KAGVTQTPRYLIKTRGQQVTLSCSPISGHRSVSWYQQTPGQGLQFLFEYFSETQRNKGNFPGRFSGRQFSNSRSEMNVSTLELGDSALYLCASSSSGGYNEQFFGPGTRLTVL.

The J gene is TRBJ1-6, the V gene TRBV5-4, with D unclear. Between the trimmed V and J ends, which lost 3 bases and 10 bases, there was a span of 14 bases. The CDR3 covers 14 residues. The germline V gene encodes CDR1 SGHNT and CDR2 YYREEE (reference sequence). The CDR3 nucleotides are TGTGCCAGCAGCTCCACCGGGTCCACATCACCCCTCCACTTT. The encoded protein is CASSSTGSTSPLHF.

This chain links TRBV7-8 with TRBJ1-2, with 10 bases lining up with TRBD1. There are 15 residues in the CDR3. In germline, CDR1 is SGHVS, CDR2 FQNEAQ. J was trimmed by 2 bases and V by 5 bases; bases with no gene match: 5. CDR3 coding DNA: TGTGCCAGCAGCCGGGGACAGGGGTCCAACTATGGCTACACCTTC. Translating it yields CASSRGQGSNYGYTF.

The genes are TRBV4-3 and TRBJ1-1; D call uncertain. Trimming removed 0 bases at V and 0 bases at J, with 8 bases between. This CDR3 contains 15 residues. Per the germline V gene, CDR1 is LGHNA and CDR2 is YSLEER. The CDR3 DNA reads TGCGCCAGCAGCCAAGAATCACAGTTGAACACTGAAGCTTTCTTT. It codes for CASSQESQLNTEAFF.

The chain is built from TRBV27 and TRBJ2-1, with D maybe TRBD2 (5 bases). Trimming removed 5 bases at V and 0 bases at J, with 8 bases between. From germline, CDR1 is MNHEY and CDR2 SMNVEV (reference sequence). The CDR3 totals 14 residues. In nucleotides, the CDR3 is TGTGCCAGCAGTGAGCGGTACTCCTACAATGAGCAGTTCTTC. It is translated as CASSERYSYNEQFF.

This sequence joins TRBV20-1 and TRBJ2-7; D is perhaps TRBD2 (5 bases). V was clipped by 6 bases and J by 5 bases, with 11 bases between them. The CDR3 sequence is 11 residues long. The germline gives CDR1 DFQATT, CDR2 SNEGSKA (reference sequence). The CDR3 DNA reads as TGCAGTGCGAAGGACGGGAACGAGCAGTACTTC. Translation gives CSAKDGNEQYF.

The rearrangement links TRBV7-8 to TRBJ1-3; D is possibly TRBD1 (5 bases). The CDR3 spans 16 residues. Trimming took off 2 bases at V and 2 bases at J, with 13 bases between the two ends. The V gene's germline CDR1 is SGHVS and CDR2 FQNEAQ. The CDR3 sequence: CASSLPPGRTGNTIYF. Here the CDR3 DNA reads TGTGCCAGCAGCTTACCCCCAGGGAGGACTGGAAACACCATATATTTT.

This clone was seen a few times. The genes are TRBV19 and TRBJ1-1, with TRBD1 matching 7 bases. This CDR3 has 15 amino acids. CDR1 is LNHDA, CDR2 SQIVND, per germline (reference sequence). Trimming cost V 5 bases and J 0 bases; bases outside gene matches: 6. The CDR3: CASSVGQVMNTEAFF. In DNA form, the CDR3 reads TGTGCCAGTAGTGTAGGACAGGTGATGAACACTGAAGCTTTCTTT.

The rearrangement joins TRBV6-5 to TRBJ2-2; 7 nucleotides align to TRBD2. CDR1 is MNHEY and CDR2 is SVGAGI in the germline V gene. Losses at the gene ends were 3 bases for V and 6 bases for J; bases not matched to a gene: 4. There are 14 residues in the CDR3. The CDR3 spells CASSYPGLAGELFF. In DNA, the CDR3 is TGTGCCAGCAGTTATCCCGGACTAGCCGGGGAGCTGTTTTTT.

J is TRBJ2-3 and V is TRBV11-3, with 11 bases identical to TRBD2. CDR3 size: 16 residues. Germline CDR1 is SGHNT and CDR2 is YENEEA. Trimming cost V 5 bases and J 6 bases; bases outside gene matches: 10. CDR3 residues: CASSPSLAGGVDTQYF. The CDR3 bases are TGTGCCAGCAGCCCCTCCCTAGCGGGAGGTGTGGATACGCAGTATTTT.